This T cell receptor beta chain derives from a study of blood T cells in healthy people across ages. Then a second PCR, running roughly 7 to 11 cycles, was carried out with a sample-barcoded 5' primer and a J-beta primer mix. MiXCR, run by TCRdb on the 5' RACE reads, gives a single entry per CDR3 protein. In the table there are some 710,000 distinct CDR3 sequences, 22% of which are singletons. The TCR sequence derives from an older man in good health. The sequenced material came from blood.

CDR3 nucleotide sequence: TGTGCCAGCAGTTTCGGACTAGCGGCATACAATGAGCAGTTCTTC. Amino acids: CASSFGLAAYNEQFF. The chain recombines TRBV12-3 or TRBV12-4 with TRBJ2-1, with 10 bases aligning to TRBD2. CDR3 length: 15 residues. Trimming removed 3 bases from V and 4 bases from J; junction bases left unmatched: 3.